This T cell receptor (beta chain) was retrieved from a study of type 1 regulatory T cells. Across the whole study: An in vitro protocol generated T-allo10, a Tr1-enriched, alloantigen-specific CD4 T cell product.

V lost 5 bases, J lost 0 bases, and 8 bases lay in between. This CDR3 contains 14 residues. Germline lookup yields CDR1 MNHEY and CDR2 SVGEGT. TCRdb recomputed calls from the reads with MiXCR, one row per CDR3 protein. The repertoire holds about 68,000 distinct CDR3 sequences, with around 57% as singletons. Concerning this clonotype: Its antigen is not known.

Graft donor-derived T-allo10 cells were described as host-alloantigen-specific, anergic, and alloantigen-specifically suppressive. The sample taken for sequencing was cultured T cells, either the whole culture or a sorted T cell fraction (not recorded which). As to subset: Tr1-enriched cell product generated in vitro against host alloantigens. The TCR comes from a human donor in good health. V gene TRBV6-2 or TRBV6-3 combines with J gene TRBJ1-3; tentative D call: TRBD1 (6 bases). The CDR3 DNA is TGTGCCAGCAGTCCGACAGGCTCTGGAAACACCATATATTTT. It translates to CASSPTGSGNTIYF.